The 3 T cell receptor beta chains presented below share a single source sample, sequenced in a study of cytomegalovirus exposure and HLA in healthy donors. Researchers ran the PCR with 60 Vbeta and 13 Jbeta primers. TCRdb's table, derived via immunoSEQ multiplex PCR, lists solely in-frame clones and lacks some. The sample records about 160,000 clones, 75% to 80% being singletons. The sequenced sample was PBMCs. Source of these receptors: a woman in her forties in good health and CMV-seronegative.

This clone was counted only a few times. The rearrangement links TRBV11-3 to TRBJ2-7; 9 bases fit TRBD2. The CDR3 sequence is 16 residues long. Germline V gives CDR1 SGHNT, CDR2 YENEEA. V was pared by 3 bases and J by 7 bases, with 13 bases of the junction left unmatched. The CDR3 bases are TGTGCCAGCAGCTTTGGCCTAGCGGGGAAAGGAGGAGAGCAGTACTTC. Translating gives CASSFGLAGKGGEQYF.

This clone has only a few counts. The V call is TRBV7-9, the J call TRBJ2-5; 7 bases fit TRBD1. The J call is uncertain, as TRBJ2-7 better fits the DNA end. Germline-derived CDR1 and CDR2 are SEHNR and FQNEAQ (reference sequence). The CDR3 has 15 residues. Here the CDR3 DNA reads TGTGCCAGCAGCGATACAGGGGCCACTCCCTACGAGCAGTACTTC. Protein: CASSDTGATPYEQYF.

The chain uses TRBV6-5 and TRBJ2-5, with D perhaps TRBD2 (6 bases). CDR3 length: 16 amino acids. Trimming stripped 0 bases from V and 5 bases from J, with 16 bases between. The germline V gene has CDR1 MNHEY and CDR2 SVGAGI. As DNA, the CDR3 is TGTGCCAGCAGTTACTCGTTCGCACTAGCTCTTGAGACCCAGTACTTC. This translates into CASSYSFALALETQYF.